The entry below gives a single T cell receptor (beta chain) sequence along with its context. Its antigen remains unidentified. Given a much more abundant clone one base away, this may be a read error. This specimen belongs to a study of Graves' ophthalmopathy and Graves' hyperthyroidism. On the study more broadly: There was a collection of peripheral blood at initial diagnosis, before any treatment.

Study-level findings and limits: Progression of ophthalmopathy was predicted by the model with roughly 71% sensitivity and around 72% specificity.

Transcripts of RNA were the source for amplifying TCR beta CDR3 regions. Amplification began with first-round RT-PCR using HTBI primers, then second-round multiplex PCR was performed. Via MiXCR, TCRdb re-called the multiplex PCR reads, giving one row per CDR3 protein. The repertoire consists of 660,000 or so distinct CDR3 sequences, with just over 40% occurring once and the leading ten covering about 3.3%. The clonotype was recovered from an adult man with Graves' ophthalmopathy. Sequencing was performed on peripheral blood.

CDR3 in amino acids: CASNSGQGDEQYF. The CDR3 region has the DNA TGTGCCAGCAATTCCGGACAGGGCGACGAGCAGTACTTC. The chain uses TRBV12-3 or TRBV12-4 and TRBJ2-7, with TRBD1 matching 8 bases. The V and J ends lost 7 bases and 5 bases, in that order; junction bases with no gene match: 7. CDR3 size: 13 residues.